The 10 T cell receptor beta chains listed next were all sequenced from one sample in a study of blood T cell repertoires in COVID-19. Clones were read by immunoSEQ multiplex PCR, and TCRdb kept only the in-frame ones, dropping some. The sample comprises tens of thousands of clones, about 80% of which are singletons, and roughly 6.2% rests with the top ten. Material for sequencing was peripheral blood. Receptors originate from a man aged 60 to 75 with acute or convalescent COVID-19.

This clone came up once. Here the CDR3 DNA reads TGTGCCAGCAGTACCACGGGGAACTATGGCTACACCTTC. Its translation: CASSTTGNYGYTF. The V gene is TRBV6-5, the J gene TRBJ1-2; no firm D call. Trimming shortened V by 5 bases and J by 2 bases, and 9 bases separated the two germline ends. CDR1 is MNHEY and CDR2 is SVGAGI in the germline V gene. This CDR3 has 13 residues.

This clone was detected once. The rearrangement uses TRBV19 and TRBJ1-3; the D is unclear. The germline CDR1 and CDR2 sequences are LNHDA and SQIVND (reference sequence). Trimming took 5 bases from V and 0 from J, leaving 11 bases between them. The CDR3 contains 15 residues. CDR3 sequence (DNA): TGTGCCAGTAGTCCCGCGGCAGCCTCTGGAAACACCATATATTTT. This gives the protein CASSPAAASGNTIYF.

The DNA of the CDR3 is TGTGCCAGCAGCCCTGGGACAGACAATCAGCCCCAGCATTTT. Its translation is CASSPGTDNQPQHF. The chain has TRBV5-5 and TRBJ1-5, with 7 bases that match TRBD1. J lost 3 bases, V lost 4 bases, and 4 bases had no gene match. There are 14 residues in the CDR3. Germline V gene sequence: CDR1 SGHKS, CDR2 YYEKEE (reference sequence).

Remarks on this clone: Other DNA variants within this sample encode the same CDR3. The CDR3 loop reads CASSLVASGGARSTDTQYF. DNA of the CDR3: TGTGCCAGCAGCTTAGTTGCCAGCGGGGGGGCCCGGAGCACAGATACGCAGTATTTT. The chain links TRBV11-2 to TRBJ2-3, with 10 bases identical to TRBD2. CDR3 length: 19 amino acids. Germline CDR1 SGHAT, CDR2 FQNNGV. Trimming took 1 base from V and 0 from J; bases not matched to a gene: 10.

Many counts were recorded for this clone. The chain has TRBV7-3 and TRBJ1-2; unclear D gene. V dropped 5 bases and J dropped 0 bases, with 16 bases sitting between them. Germline V CDR1 and CDR2: SGHTA, FQGTGA. This CDR3 contains 16 residues. CDR3 DNA sequence: TGTGCCAGCAGCCCGAGGAGGGTCTCAGCTAACTATGGCTACACCTTC. Amino acids: CASSPRRVSANYGYTF.

The J gene is TRBJ2-5, the V gene TRBV9, with D tentatively TRBD1 (6 bases). Trimming stripped 6 bases from V and 2 bases from J, with 14 bases between. CDR1 and CDR2 from the germline V gene are SGDLS and YYNGEE. CDR3 length: 14 residues. CDR3 DNA: TGTGCCAGCAACCAACAGGGTAGGCAAGAGACCCAGTACTTC. It translates to CASNQQGRQETQYF.

This chain uses TRBV28 with TRBJ1-1; D perhaps matches TRBD1 (5 bases). Looked up from germline, CDR1 is MDHEN and CDR2 is SYDVKM. The CDR3 sequence is 14 residues long. V lost 2 bases and J lost 3, with 10 bases in between. CDR3 in amino acids: CASSLKGWHTEAFF. DNA for the CDR3: TGTGCCAGCAGTTTAAAGGGGTGGCACACTGAAGCTTTCTTT. Together with reference TRBV28 and TRBJ1-1, the CDR3 gives the full variable domain: DVKVTQSSRYLVKRTGEKVFLECVQDMDHENMFWYRQDPGLGLRLIYFSYDVKMKEKGDIPEGYSVSREKKERFSLILESASTNQTSMYLCASSLKGWHTEAFFGQGTRLTVV.

The chain employs TRBV3-1 (or the pseudogene TRBV3-2) and TRBJ2-7, with 10 bases fitting TRBD1. This CDR3 is built from 16 residues. With 4 bases clipped from V and 3 bases from J, the junction kept 9 bases outside the gene matches. CDR1 and CDR2 (germline): LGHDT, YNNKEL (reference sequence). The CDR3 loop reads CASSPLARTGGYEQYF. The CDR3 DNA follows: TGTGCCAGCAGCCCCCTTGCCCGGACAGGGGGCTACGAGCAGTACTTC.

The chain combines TRBV5-1 with TRBJ2-5; D possibly corresponds to TRBD1 (6 bases). V was trimmed by 2 bases and J by 5 bases, leaving 13 bases between them. CDR3 length: 14 residues. Germline V lookup: CDR1 SGHRS, CDR2 YFSETQ. The chain's CDR3 is CASSLQGPGETQYF. The CDR3 nucleotides are TGCGCCAGCAGCTTACAGGGACCCGGGGAGACCCAGTACTTC.

The V call is TRBV18, the J call TRBJ2-1, with D perhaps TRBD2 (7 bases). CDR3 length: 15 amino acids. The germline V gene has CDR1 KGHSH and CDR2 LQKENI. The V and J ends lost 2 bases and 7 bases respectively, with 15 bases between them. CDR3 sequence reads: CASSPTGGLTNEQFF. As DNA, the CDR3 is TGTGCCAGCTCACCAACCGGGGGGCTTACTAATGAGCAGTTCTTC.